The T cell receptor (beta chain) under discussion was sequenced for a study of cytomegalovirus exposure and HLA in healthy donors. Whole-study findings and limits: In vitro work confirmed that a few CMV-associated chains recognize CMV antigens. The authors later linked a missense DCLRE1C variant to TCR beta V- and J-gene trimming.

CDR1 and CDR2 (germline): LNHNV, YYDKDF (reference sequence). The CDR3 contains 14 residues. J gave up 1 base and V 3 bases, and 0 bases lay outside the gene matches. The PCR was carried out with 60 Vbeta primers and 13 Jbeta primers. Repertoires were generated with immunoSEQ multiplex PCR, while TCRdb's copy carries only in-frame clones and drops some. The sample yields 150,000 or so clones, around four fifths seen once. Points on this clone: Its target is not known.

This clonotype originated in a man between 18 and 35 years old in good health and CMV-seronegative. V and J are TRBV15 and TRBJ2-7; TRBD1 agrees at 10 bases. Sequenced sample: PBMCs. The CDR3 spells CATSRDRGSYEQYF. The DNA for the CDR3 is TGTGCCACCAGCAGGGACAGGGGGTCCTACGAGCAGTACTTC. Full variable domain (remainder filled in from reference TRBV15 and TRBJ2-7): DAMVIQNPRYQVTQFGKPVTLSCSQTLNHNVMYWYQQKSSQAPKLLFHYYDKDFNNEADTPDNFQSRRPNTSFCFLDIRSPGLGDTAMYLCATSRDRGSYEQYFGPGTRLTVT.